The clone carrying this T cell receptor (beta chain) was recorded at least ten times. Antigen unknown. With a J-beta primer mix and a sample-barcoded 5' primer, a second PCR ran about 7 to 11 cycles. Individual samples furnished no less than 2.5 million CDR3-containing paired-end reads apiece. In TCRdb, the 5' RACE reads were re-called with MiXCR into one record per CDR3 protein. The sample holds hundreds of thousands of distinct CDR3 sequences, less than 35% seen once. There are 15 residues in the CDR3. The J segment lost 8 bases and the V segment lost 5 bases, leaving 9 bases of the junction unmatched. CDR1 and CDR2 from the germline V gene are SGHDN and FVKESK. This entry is derived from a study of blood T cells in healthy people across ages. Study-wide findings and caveats: As naive T cell percentage varied, TCR beta diversity correlated strongly with it. Because donor CMV status was unknown, expanded clonotype changes were possibly confounded.

The rearrangement links TRBV14 to TRBJ2-3, with 11 bases identical to TRBD2. Material: blood. This sequence originates from a woman at least 80 years old in good health. CDR3 residues: CASSVRLAGFGTQYF. The CDR3, as DNA: TGTGCCAGCAGCGTTCGACTAGCGGGGTTCGGTACGCAGTATTTT.